This T cell receptor beta chain was observed in a study of cytomegalovirus exposure and HLA in healthy donors. The V gene's germline CDR1 is SGDLS and CDR2 YYNGEE. Trimming took 2 bases from V and 5 from J, leaving 16 bases between them. The CDR3 totals 15 residues. Study results and caveats: From TCR beta sequences, most subjects' HLA-A and HLA-B alleles were reportedly predicted accurately. Trimming of TCR beta V- and J-genes showed a link, identified in a later analysis, to a missense DCLRE1C variant. Later work found most CMV-associated TCR beta chains apparently HLA-restricted.

The PCR employed 60 Vbeta primers together with 13 Jbeta primers. In the authors' workflow: An analysis performed later counted about 80 million unique TCR beta chains (roughly 11 million of them shared). TCRdb keeps only in-frame clones here, not all; method: immunoSEQ multiplex PCR. Clone size and the V and J calls come from that table; the DNA yielded D and trimming. The sample holds some 130,000 clones; 80% are singletons and the top ten take 1%. Concerning this clone: Its antigen is as yet unknown.

The V call is TRBV9, the J call TRBJ2-5, with D possibly being TRBD1 (6 bases). The TCR sequence derives from a man aged 40-50 years in good health and CMV-seronegative. Sequenced material: PBMCs. Here the CDR3 reads CASSVSTGPWETQYF. DNA for the CDR3: TGTGCCAGCAGCGTTTCTACAGGGCCGTGGGAGACCCAGTACTTC.